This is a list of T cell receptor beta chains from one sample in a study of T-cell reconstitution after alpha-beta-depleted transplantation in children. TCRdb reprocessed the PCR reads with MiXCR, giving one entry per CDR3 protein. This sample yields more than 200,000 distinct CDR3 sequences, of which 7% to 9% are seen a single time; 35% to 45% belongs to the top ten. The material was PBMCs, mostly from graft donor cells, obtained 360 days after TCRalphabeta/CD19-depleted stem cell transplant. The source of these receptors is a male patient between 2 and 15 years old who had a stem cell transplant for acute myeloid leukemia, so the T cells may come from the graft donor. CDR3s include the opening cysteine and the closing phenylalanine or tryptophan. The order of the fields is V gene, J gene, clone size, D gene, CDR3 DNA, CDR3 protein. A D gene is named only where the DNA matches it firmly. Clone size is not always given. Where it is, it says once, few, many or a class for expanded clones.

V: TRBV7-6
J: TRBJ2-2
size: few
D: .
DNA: TGTGCCAGCAGCGAGAACTCGGGACTGAGAAACACCGGGGAGCTGTTTTTT
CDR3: CASSENSGLRNTGELFF

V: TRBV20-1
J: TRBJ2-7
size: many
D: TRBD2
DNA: TGCAGTGCTAGAGCCTTAGCGGGATCCTACGAGCAGTACTTC
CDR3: CSARALAGSYEQYF

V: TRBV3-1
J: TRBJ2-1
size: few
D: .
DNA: TGTGCCAGCAGCCAAGACACCGGGGGCTACAATGAGCAGTTCTTC
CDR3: CASSQDTGGYNEQFF

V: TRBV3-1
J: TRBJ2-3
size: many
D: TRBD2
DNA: TGTGCCAGCAGCCCTATAGCGGGGGGTGGATCTAGCACAGATACGCAGTATTTT
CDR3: CASSPIAGGGSSTDTQYF

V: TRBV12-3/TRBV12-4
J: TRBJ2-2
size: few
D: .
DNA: TGTGCCAGCAGTTTTTCGGCAGGGGACACCGGGGAGCTGTTTTTT
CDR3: CASSFSAGDTGELFF

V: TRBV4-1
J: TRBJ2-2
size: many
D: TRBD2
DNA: TGCGCCAGCAGCCAACCGGGACTAGACACCGGGGAGCTGTTTTTT
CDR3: CASSQPGLDTGELFF

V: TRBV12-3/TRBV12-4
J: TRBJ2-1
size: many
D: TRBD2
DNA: TGTGCCAGCAGTTTTTCGGGCGGGAGGAGTAATGAGCAGTTCTTC
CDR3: CASSFSGGRSNEQFF

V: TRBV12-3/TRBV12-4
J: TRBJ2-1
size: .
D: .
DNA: TGTGCCAGCAGCCTCCAACGGGGGTTGGATGAGCAGTTCTTC
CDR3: CASSLQRGLDEQFF

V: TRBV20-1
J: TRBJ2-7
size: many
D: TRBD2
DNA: TGCAGTGCCCCTAGACTAGCGGGAGATAAGGCCTACGAGCAGTACTTC
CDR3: CSAPRLAGDKAYEQYF

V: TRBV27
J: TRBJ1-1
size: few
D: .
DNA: TGTGCCAGCAGTTTATTCATGGTACCCCTTAAGACGGTGAGGAACACTGAAGCTTTCTTT
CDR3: CASSLFMVPLKTVRNTEAFF

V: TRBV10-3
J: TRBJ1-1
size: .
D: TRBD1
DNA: TGTGCCATCAGTGGGGGACAGGGGATCACTGAAGCTTTCTTT
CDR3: CAISGGQGITEAFF

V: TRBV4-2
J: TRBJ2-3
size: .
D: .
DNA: TGTGCCAGCAGCCAAGCCGGACGCGGAGATACGCAGTATTTT
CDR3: CASSQAGRGDTQYF

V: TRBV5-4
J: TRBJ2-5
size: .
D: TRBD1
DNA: TGTGCCAGCAGCTCCTACCGACAGGGTCAAGAGACCCAGTACTTC
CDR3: CASSSYRQGQETQYF

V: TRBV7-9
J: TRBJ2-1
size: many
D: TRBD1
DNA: TGTGCCAGCAACCCCGGACAGGCTTCTAACAATGAGCAGTTCTTC
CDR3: CASNPGQASNNEQFF

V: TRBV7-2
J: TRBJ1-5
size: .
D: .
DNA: TGTGCCAGCAGCACAGAAGGGTCTCAGCCCCAGCATTTT
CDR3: CASSTEGSQPQHF

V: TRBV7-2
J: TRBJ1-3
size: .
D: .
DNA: TGTGCCAGCAGCTTAGTGGATATGGGAAACACCATATATTTT
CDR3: CASSLVDMGNTIYF

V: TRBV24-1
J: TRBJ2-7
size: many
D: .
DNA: TGTGCCACCAGTGATTTGGTCGGGACCGTGTACTTC
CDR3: CATSDLVGTVYF

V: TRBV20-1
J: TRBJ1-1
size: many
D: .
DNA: TGCAGTGCTAGAGTCGGACGGCCAGAAGCTTTCTTT
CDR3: CSARVGRPEAFF

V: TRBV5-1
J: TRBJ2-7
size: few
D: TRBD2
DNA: TGCGCCAGCAGCCACCTAGCGGGAGGGCCGGCCTACGAGCAGTACTTC
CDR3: CASSHLAGGPAYEQYF

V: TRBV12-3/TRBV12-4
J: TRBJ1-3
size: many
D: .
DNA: TGTGCCAGCAGTCTCAGTATATCTGGAAACACCATATATTTT
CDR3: CASSLSISGNTIYF

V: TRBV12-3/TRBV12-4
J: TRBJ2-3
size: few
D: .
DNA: TGTGCCAGCAGGCCCGGGGGCGGGGAGACAGATACGCAGTATTTT
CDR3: CASRPGGGETDTQYF

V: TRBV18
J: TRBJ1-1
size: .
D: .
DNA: TGTGCCAGCTCAACGGCCTTGAACACTGAAGCTTTCTTT
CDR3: CASSTALNTEAFF

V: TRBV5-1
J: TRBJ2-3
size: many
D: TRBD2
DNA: TGCGCCAGCAGCTTGATGGCTAGCGGGAGTATGGATACGCAGTATTTT
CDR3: CASSLMASGSMDTQYF

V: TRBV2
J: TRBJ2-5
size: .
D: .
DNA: TGTGCCAGCAGTGAACTACTAGCTGGGGAGACCCAGTACTTC
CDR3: CASSELLAGETQYF

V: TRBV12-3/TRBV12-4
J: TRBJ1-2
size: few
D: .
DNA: TGTGCCAGCAGTCCACAGAAGGGCTATGGTGGCTACACCTTC
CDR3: CASSPQKGYGGYTF

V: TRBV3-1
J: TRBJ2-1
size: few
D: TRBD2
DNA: TGTGCCAGCAGAATCCGGGATGCGGGGGGGAATGAGCAGTTCTTC
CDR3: CASRIRDAGGNEQFF

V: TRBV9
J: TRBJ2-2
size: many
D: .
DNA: TGTGCCAGCAGCCCCCACATGGTAGCCACCGGGGAGCTGTTTTTT
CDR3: CASSPHMVATGELFF

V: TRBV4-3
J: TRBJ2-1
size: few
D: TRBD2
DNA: TGCGCCAGCAGCCAAGAGACGGCGGGGGATTACAATGAGCAGTTCTTC
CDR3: CASSQETAGDYNEQFF

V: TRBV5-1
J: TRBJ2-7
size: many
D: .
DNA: TGCGCCAGCAGCCGGGGGCAGGTCGACTCCTACGAGCAGTACTTC
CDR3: CASSRGQVDSYEQYF

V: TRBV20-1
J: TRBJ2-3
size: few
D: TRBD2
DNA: TGCAGTGCTAGAGATTTGTGGCGGGAGGGGGATACGCAGTATTTT
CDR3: CSARDLWREGDTQYF

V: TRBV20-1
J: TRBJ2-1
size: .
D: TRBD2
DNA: TGCAGCCCTACAGCGGGGGGGGTGAATGAGCAGTTCTTC
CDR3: CSPTAGGVNEQFF

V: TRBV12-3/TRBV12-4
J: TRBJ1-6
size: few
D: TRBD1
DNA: TGTGCCAGCAGACTGAAGGGACAGAATAATTCACCCCTCCACTTT
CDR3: CASRLKGQNNSPLHF

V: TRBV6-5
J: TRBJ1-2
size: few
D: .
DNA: TGTGCCAGCAGTTATTCGTCAGCTCTCTATGGCTACACCTTC
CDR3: CASSYSSALYGYTF